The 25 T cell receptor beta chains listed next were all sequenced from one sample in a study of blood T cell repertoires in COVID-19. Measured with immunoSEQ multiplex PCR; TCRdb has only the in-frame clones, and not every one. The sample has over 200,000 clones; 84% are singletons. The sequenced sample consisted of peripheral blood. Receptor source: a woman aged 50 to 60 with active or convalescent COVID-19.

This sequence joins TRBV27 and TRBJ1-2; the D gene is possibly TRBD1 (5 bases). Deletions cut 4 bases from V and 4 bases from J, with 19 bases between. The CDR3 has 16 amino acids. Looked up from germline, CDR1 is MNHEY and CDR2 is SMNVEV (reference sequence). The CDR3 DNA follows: TGTGCCAGCAGTTGGCACAGGACAACAGATACCTATGGCTACACCTTC. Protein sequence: CASSWHRTTDTYGYTF.

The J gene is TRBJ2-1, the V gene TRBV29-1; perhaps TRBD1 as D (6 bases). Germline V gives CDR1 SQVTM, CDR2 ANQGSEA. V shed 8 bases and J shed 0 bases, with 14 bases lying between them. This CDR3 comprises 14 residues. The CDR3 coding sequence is TGCAGCACCTGGACAGAGAGCTCCTACAATGAGCAGTTCTTC. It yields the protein CSTWTESSYNEQFF.

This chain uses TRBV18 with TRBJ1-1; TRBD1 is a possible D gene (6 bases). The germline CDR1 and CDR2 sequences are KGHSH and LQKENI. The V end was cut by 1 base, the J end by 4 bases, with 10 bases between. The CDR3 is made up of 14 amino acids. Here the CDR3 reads CASSPQGDGTEAFF. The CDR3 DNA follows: TGTGCCAGCTCACCACAGGGGGACGGCACTGAAGCTTTCTTT. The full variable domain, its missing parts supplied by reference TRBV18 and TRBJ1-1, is NAGVMQNPRHLVRRRGQEARLRCSPMKGHSHVYWYRQLPEEGLKFMVYLQKENIIDESGMPKERFSAEFPKEGPSILRIQQVVRGDSAAYFCASSPQGDGTEAFFGQGTRLTVV.

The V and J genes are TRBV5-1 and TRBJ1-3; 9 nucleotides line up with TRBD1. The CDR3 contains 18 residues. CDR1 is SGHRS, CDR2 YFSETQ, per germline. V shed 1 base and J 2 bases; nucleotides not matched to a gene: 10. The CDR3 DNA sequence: TGCGCCAGCAGCTTGTGGTATAACAGGGGGCTGGCTGGAAACACCATATATTTT. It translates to CASSLWYNRGLAGNTIYF.

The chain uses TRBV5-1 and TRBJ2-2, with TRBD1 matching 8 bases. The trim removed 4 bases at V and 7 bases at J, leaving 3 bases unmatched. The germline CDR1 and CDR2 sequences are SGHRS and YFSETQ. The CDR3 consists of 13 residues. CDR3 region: CASSQQGGGELFF. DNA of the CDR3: TGCGCCAGCAGCCAACAGGGGGGCGGGGAGCTGTTTTTT.

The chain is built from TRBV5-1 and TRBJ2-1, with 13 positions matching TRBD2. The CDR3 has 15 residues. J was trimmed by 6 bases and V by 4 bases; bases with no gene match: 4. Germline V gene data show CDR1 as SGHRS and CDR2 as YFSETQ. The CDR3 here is CASSLLAGGPNEQFF. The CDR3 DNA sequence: TGCGCCAGCAGCCTACTAGCGGGAGGGCCCAATGAGCAGTTCTTC. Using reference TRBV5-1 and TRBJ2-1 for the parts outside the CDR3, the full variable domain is KAGVTQTPRYLIKTRGQQVTLSCSPISGHRSVSWYQQTPGQGLQFLFEYFSETQRNKGNFPGRFSGRQFSNSRSEMNVSTLELGDSALYLCASSLLAGGPNEQFFGPGTRLTVL.

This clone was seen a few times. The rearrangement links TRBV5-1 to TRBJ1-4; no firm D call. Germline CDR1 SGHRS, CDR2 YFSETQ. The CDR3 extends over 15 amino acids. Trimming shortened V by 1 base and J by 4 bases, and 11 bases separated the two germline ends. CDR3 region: CASSLMGDHNEKLFF. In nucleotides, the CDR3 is TGCGCCAGCAGCTTGATGGGCGATCATAATGAAAAACTGTTTTTT. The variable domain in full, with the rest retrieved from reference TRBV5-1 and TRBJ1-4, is KAGVTQTPRYLIKTRGQQVTLSCSPISGHRSVSWYQQTPGQGLQFLFEYFSETQRNKGNFPGRFSGRQFSNSRSEMNVSTLELGDSALYLCASSLMGDHNEKLFFGSGTQLSVL.

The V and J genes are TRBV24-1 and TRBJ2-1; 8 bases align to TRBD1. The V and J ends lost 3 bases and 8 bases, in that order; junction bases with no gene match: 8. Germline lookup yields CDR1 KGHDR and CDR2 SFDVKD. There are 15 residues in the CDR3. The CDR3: CATSDAPGTGHEQFF. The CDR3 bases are TGTGCCACCAGTGATGCTCCCGGGACAGGCCATGAGCAGTTCTTC.

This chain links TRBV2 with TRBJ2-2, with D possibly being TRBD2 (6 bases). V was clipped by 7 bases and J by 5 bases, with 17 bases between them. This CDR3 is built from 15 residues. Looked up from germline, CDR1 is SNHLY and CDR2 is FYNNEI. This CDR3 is CASKPHTAGTGELFF. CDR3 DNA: TGTGCCAGCAAACCCCACACGGCGGGGACCGGGGAGCTGTTTTTT.

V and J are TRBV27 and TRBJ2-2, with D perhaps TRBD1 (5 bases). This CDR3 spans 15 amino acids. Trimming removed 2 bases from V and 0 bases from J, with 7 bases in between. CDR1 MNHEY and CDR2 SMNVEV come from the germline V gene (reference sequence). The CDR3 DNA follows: TGTGCCAGCAGTTTAGCAGGGCCGAACACCGGGGAGCTGTTTTTT. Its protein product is CASSLAGPNTGELFF.

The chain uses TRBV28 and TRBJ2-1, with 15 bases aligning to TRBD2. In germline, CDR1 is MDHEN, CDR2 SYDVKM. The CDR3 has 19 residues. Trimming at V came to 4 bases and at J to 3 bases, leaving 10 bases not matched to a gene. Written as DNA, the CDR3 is TGTGCCAGCAGTTCGTCCCCGGGACTAGCGGGAGGCAACTACAATGAGCAGTTCTTC. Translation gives CASSSSPGLAGGNYNEQFF. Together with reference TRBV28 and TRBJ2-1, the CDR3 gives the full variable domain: DVKVTQSSRYLVKRTGEKVFLECVQDMDHENMFWYRQDPGLGLRLIYFSYDVKMKEKGDIPEGYSVSREKKERFSLILESASTNQTSMYLCASSSSPGLAGGNYNEQFFGPGTRLTVL.

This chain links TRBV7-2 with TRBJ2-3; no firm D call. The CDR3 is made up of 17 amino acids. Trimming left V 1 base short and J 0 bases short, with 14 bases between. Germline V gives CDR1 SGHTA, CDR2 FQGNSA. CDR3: CASSLDFLATSTDTQYF. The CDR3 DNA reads TGTGCCAGCAGCTTAGATTTCCTGGCAACGAGCACAGATACGCAGTATTTT. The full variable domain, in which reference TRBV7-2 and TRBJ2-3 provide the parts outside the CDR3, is GAGVSQSPSNKVTEKGKDVELRCDPISGHTALYWYRQSLGQGLEFLIYFQGNSAPDKSGLPSDRFSAERTGGSVSTLTIQRTQQEDSAVYLCASSLDFLATSTDTQYFGPGTRLTVL.

The CDR3 region is CASSRDGDTEAAQYF. The CDR3 DNA is TGCGCCAGCAGCCGTGACGGGGACACGGAGGCGGCCCAGTACTTC. The V call is TRBV5-1, the J call TRBJ2-5; tentative D call: TRBD1 (6 bases). Trimming cost V 4 bases and J 9 bases, with 22 bases left between them. The CDR3 extends over 15 amino acids. Germline V gene data show CDR1 as SGHRS and CDR2 as YFSETQ.

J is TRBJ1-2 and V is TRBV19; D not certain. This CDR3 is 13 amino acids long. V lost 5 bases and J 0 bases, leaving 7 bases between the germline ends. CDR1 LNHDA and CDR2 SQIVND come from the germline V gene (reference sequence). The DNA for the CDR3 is TGTGCCAGTAGTGAAGCCTCTAACTATGGCTACACCTTC. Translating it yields CASSEASNYGYTF.

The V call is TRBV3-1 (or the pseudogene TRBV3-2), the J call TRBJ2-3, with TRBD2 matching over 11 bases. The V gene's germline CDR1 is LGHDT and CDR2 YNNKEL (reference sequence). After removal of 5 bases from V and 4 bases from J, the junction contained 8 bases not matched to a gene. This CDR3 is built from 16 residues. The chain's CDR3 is CASSIQLAGASDTQYF. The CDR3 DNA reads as TGTGCCAGCAGCATTCAACTAGCGGGAGCTTCAGATACGCAGTATTTT.

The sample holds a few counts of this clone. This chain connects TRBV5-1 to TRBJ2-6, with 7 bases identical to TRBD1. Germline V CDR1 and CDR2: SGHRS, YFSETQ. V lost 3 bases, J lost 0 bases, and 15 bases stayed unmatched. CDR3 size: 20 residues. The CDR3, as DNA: TGCGCCAGCAGCTCGGGACAGTTGAGTGGAACCAGCTCTGGGGCCAACGTCCTGACTTTC. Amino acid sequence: CASSSGQLSGTSSGANVLTF.

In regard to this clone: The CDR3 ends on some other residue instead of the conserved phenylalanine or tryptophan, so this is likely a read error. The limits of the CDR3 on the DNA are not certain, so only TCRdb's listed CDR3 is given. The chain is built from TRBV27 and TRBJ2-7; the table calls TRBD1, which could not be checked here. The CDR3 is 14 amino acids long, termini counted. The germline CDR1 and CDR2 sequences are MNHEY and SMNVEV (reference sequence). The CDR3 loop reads CASSLTGTGPSKLL.

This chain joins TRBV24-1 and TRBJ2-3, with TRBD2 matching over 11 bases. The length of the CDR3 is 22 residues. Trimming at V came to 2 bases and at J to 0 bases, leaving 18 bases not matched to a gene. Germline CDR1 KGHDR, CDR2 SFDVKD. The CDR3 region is CATSDSRLGVSGGAISTDTQYF. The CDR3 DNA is TGTGCCACCAGTGATTCCCGACTAGGGGTTAGCGGGGGGGCAATAAGCACAGATACGCAGTATTTT.

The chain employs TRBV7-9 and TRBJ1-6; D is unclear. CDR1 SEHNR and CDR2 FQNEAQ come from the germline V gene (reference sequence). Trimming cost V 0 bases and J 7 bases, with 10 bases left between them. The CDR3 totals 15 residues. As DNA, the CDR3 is TGTGCCAGCAGCTTAGCGGAGGGAGGAAATTCACCCCTCCACTTT. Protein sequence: CASSLAEGGNSPLHF.

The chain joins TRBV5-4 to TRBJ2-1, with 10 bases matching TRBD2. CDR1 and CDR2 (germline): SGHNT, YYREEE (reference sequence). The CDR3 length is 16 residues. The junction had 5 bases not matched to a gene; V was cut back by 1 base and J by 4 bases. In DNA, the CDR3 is TGTGCCAGCAGCTTGACTAGCGGGACCTTATACAATGAGCAGTTCTTC. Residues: CASSLTSGTLYNEQFF.

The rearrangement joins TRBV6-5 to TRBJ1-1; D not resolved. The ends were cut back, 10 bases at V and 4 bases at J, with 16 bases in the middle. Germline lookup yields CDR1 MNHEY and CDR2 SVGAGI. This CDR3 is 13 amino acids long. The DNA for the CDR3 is TGTGCCACCCGAGGGCGAGGTAGCACTGAAGCTTTCTTT. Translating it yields CATRGRGSTEAFF.

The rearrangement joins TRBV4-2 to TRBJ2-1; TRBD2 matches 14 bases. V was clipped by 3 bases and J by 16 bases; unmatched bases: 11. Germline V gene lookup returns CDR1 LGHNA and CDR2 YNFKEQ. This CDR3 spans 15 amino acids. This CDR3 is CASSHNSGTSGGIFF. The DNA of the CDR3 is TGTGCCAGCAGCCACAATTCCGGGACTAGCGGGGGCATCTTCTTC.

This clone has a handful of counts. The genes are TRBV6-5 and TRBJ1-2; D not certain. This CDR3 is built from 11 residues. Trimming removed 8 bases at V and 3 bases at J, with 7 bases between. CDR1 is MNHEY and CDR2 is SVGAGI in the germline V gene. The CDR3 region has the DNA TGTGCCAGCCGTACGGACTATGGCTACACCTTC. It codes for CASRTDYGYTF.

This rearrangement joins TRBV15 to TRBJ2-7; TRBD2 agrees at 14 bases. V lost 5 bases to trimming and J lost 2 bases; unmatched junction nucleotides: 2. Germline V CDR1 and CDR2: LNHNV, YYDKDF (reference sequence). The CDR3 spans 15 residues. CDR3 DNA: TGTGCCACCAGCGGGGGACTAGCGGGAGCCTACGAGCAGTACTTC. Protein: CATSGGLAGAYEQYF. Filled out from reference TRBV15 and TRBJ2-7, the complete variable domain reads DAMVIQNPRYQVTQFGKPVTLSCSQTLNHNVMYWYQQKSSQAPKLLFHYYDKDFNNEADTPDNFQSRRPNTSFCFLDIRSPGLGDTAMYLCATSGGLAGAYEQYFGPGTRLTVT.

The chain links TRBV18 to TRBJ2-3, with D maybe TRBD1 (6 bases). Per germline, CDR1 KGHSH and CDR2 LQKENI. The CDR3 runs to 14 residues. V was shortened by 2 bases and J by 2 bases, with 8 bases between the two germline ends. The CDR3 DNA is TGTGCCAGCTCACCAATGGGGGCCACAGATACGCAGTATTTT. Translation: CASSPMGATDTQYF. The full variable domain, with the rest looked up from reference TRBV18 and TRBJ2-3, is NAGVMQNPRHLVRRRGQEARLRCSPMKGHSHVYWYRQLPEEGLKFMVYLQKENIIDESGMPKERFSAEFPKEGPSILRIQQVVRGDSAAYFCASSPMGATDTQYFGPGTRLTVL.